This T cell receptor beta chain was found in a study of Ad26.COV2.S vaccination and SARS-CoV-2 variants. Looking at the study overall: Recipients of Ad26.COV2.S got it intramuscularly, once or twice 56 days apart. General study results and limits: Compared with placebo recipients, vaccine recipients had higher spike-specific TCR breadth. After vaccination, substantial breadth of spike-specific CD8+ and CD4+ responses was reported. The TCR-based breadth and depth measures might underestimate overall T cell responses.

Regarding treatment: 15 to 20 received Ad26.COV2.S at low or high dose, single or two shots; a few received placebo; per-sample allocation not given. Each sample was drawn 63 days after the first injection (of vaccine or placebo). Using immunoSEQ multiplex PCR, the repertoire was profiled, and TCRdb retains in-frame clones only, with some absent. The table lists some 400,000 clones, about 91% of them singletons. The V gene's germline CDR1 is SGHTA and CDR2 FQGNSA. The V end lost 5 bases, the J end lost 4 bases, and 17 bases lay between the germline ends. There are 15 residues in the CDR3. As for this clone: Its antigen is not identified.

The sequence was obtained from a person between 18 and 60 years old who received the Ad26.COV2.S COVID-19 vaccine or a placebo. The rearrangement joins TRBV7-2 to TRBJ1-1; no definite D call. Specimen: peripheral blood, collected in a trial of Ad26.COV2.S vaccine versus placebo. Here the CDR3 DNA reads TGTGCCAGCAGCCAACTGGAGGGCGCAATCACTGAAGCTTTCTTT. Translating it yields CASSQLEGAITEAFF.